This T cell receptor beta chain was captured in a study of graft-versus-host responses after intestinal transplantation. Here immunoSEQ multiplex PCR was the method, and the copy in TCRdb shows in-frame clones only, minus some. The sample includes some 120,000 clones, 90% to 95% of them seen just once. With regard to this clone: Its antigen is undetermined.

Germline CDR1 and CDR2: MNHEY and SMNVEV (reference sequence). Trimming cost V 5 bases and J 4 bases; bases outside gene matches: 11. The CDR3 is 16 residues long. This sample comprised unstimulated CD8+ T cells sorted from spleen or lymph node cells, obtained before transplant. The rearrangement links TRBV27 to TRBJ1-2; 9 positions match TRBD1. The source is a human donor who was the organ donor for an intestinal transplant. The CDR3 sequence is CASSTTPGTGTYGYTF. In DNA form, the CDR3 reads TGTGCCAGCAGTACCACTCCCGGGACAGGGACCTATGGCTACACCTTC.